Included here is one TCR beta chain sequence, with context. The sample originates from a study of cytomegalovirus exposure and HLA in healthy donors. Some clones are missing from TCRdb's copy, which holds only in-frame ones; the method was immunoSEQ multiplex PCR. The repertoire holds around 150,000 clones, around 90% seen once, with around 3% in the top ten. V lost 4 bases and J lost 6; bases outside the gene matches: 6. The CDR3 is 13 amino acids. Germline lookup yields CDR1 MNHEY and CDR2 SMNVEV (reference sequence). The receptor's source is a man aged 18 to 30 in good health and CMV-seronegative. The sample was PBMCs. The chain joins TRBV27 to TRBJ2-7; 7 bases align to TRBD2. Written as DNA, the CDR3 is TGTGCCAGCAGTTACGGGACTAACAGCGAGCAGTACTTC. This gives the protein CASSYGTNSEQYF.